These 8 T cell receptor beta chains share one sample of origin, sequenced in a study of T cells after yellow fever vaccination. One entry per CDR3 protein results from TCRdb running MiXCR on the 5' RACE reads. The sample contains some 600,000 distinct CDR3 sequences, roughly 12% of which appear only once. This specimen was PBMCs, taken on the day of the yellow fever booster vaccination. The receptors derive from a young man who received the YFV17D yellow fever vaccine.

V is TRBV10-3 and J is TRBJ2-6, with 10 bases lining up with TRBD1. The CDR3 is 17 residues long. CDR1 and CDR2 (germline): ENHRY, SYGVKD. V lost 10 bases to trimming and J lost 1 base; unmatched junction nucleotides: 10. The CDR3 DNA sequence: TGTGCCACATCCTCCGGGACAGGGGCGTCTGGGGCCAACGTCCTGACTTTC. Its translation is CATSSGTGASGANVLTF.

The chain links TRBV20-1 to TRBJ2-7; tentative D call: TRBD1 (5 bases). This CDR3 is built from 11 residues. Germline V gives CDR1 DFQATT, CDR2 SNEGSKA (reference sequence). Trimming pared 6 bases from V and 3 bases from J, leaving 9 bases between. The CDR3 sequence is CSAGQDYEQYF. The CDR3 DNA reads as TGCAGTGCCGGACAAGACTACGAGCAGTACTTC.

The rearrangement uses TRBV20-1 and TRBJ1-4; TRBD1 is a possible D gene (5 bases). Germline CDR1 is DFQATT and CDR2 is SNEGSKA (reference sequence). The CDR3 consists of 12 residues. V lost 8 bases to trimming and J lost 8 bases, with 15 bases between them. The CDR3 region has the DNA TGCAGTACAGGCGGGGTCAGCGAAAAACTGTTTTTT. Translation gives CSTGGVSEKLFF.

A few counts support this clonotype. The chain links TRBV10-3 to TRBJ2-1, with 8 bases fitting TRBD2. Germline values: CDR1 ENHRY, CDR2 SYGVKD. V lost 4 bases, J lost 7 bases, and 18 bases stayed unmatched. There are 18 residues in the CDR3. The CDR3 loop is CAISGLPAKTGGPNEQFF. The CDR3 DNA is TGTGCCATCAGTGGCCTTCCAGCGAAAACGGGAGGGCCTAATGAGCAGTTCTTC.

This clonotype was recorded a few times. The V gene is TRBV5-1, the J gene TRBJ1-1; D uncertain. V was shortened by 4 bases and J by 3 bases, with 10 bases between the two germline ends. The CDR3 has 13 residues. Looked up from germline, CDR1 is SGHRS and CDR2 is YFSETQ. The CDR3 coding sequence is TGCGCCAGCAGCCTAGACCTGGACACTGAAGCTTTCTTT. This codes for CASSLDLDTEAFF.

This clonotype was picked up a small number of times. This chain links TRBV24-1 with TRBJ2-1; 7 nucleotides match TRBD1. CDR3 length: 14 residues. V lost 12 bases to trimming and J lost 3 bases; unmatched junction nucleotides: 10. CDR1 KGHDR and CDR2 SFDVKD come from the germline V gene. CDR3 sequence: CAPSGDRVYNEQFF. The CDR3 DNA sequence: TGTGCCCCGAGCGGAGACAGGGTCTACAATGAGCAGTTCTTC.

The genes are TRBV6-1 and TRBJ2-7, with D hard to call. The germline gives CDR1 MNHNS, CDR2 SASEGT. The CDR3 is 12 amino acids. V lost 8 bases and J lost 6, with 14 bases in between. CDR3 sequence reads: CASRTDLGEQYF. For the CDR3, the DNA is TGTGCCAGCCGGACCGACCTGGGCGAGCAGTACTTC.

V and J are TRBV9 and TRBJ1-1; D gene ambiguous. The germline V gene has CDR1 SGDLS and CDR2 YYNGEE. CDR3 length: 13 amino acids. V was trimmed by 3 bases and J by 0 bases, leaving 6 bases between them. The CDR3 protein is CASSETMNTEAFF. CDR3 in DNA: TGTGCCAGCAGCGAAACCATGAACACTGAAGCTTTCTTT.